This entry concerns a single T cell receptor beta chain. The sample originates from a study of monozygotic twins with inflammatory bowel disease. The CDR3 contains 14 residues. Germline CDR1 reads MNHEY; CDR2 reads SMNVEV (reference sequence). cDNA was produced in eight separate reactions per sample. UMIs with a 6-nucleotide sample barcode were added by template switching. Reanalyzing the 5' RACE reads, TCRdb keeps one entry per CDR3 protein, without DNA. The sample shows around 450,000 distinct CDR3 sequences, and around 2.4% sits with its ten largest clones. Sequencing was done on a sample of blood. The chain couples TRBV27 to TRBJ1-6; TCRdb returns TRBD1, unconfirmable since there is no DNA. This TCR was recovered from a human donor with ulcerative colitis or Crohn's disease, or a healthy co-twin of an affected twin (not recorded which). The CDR3 sequence is CASSSYRGDSPLHF.